The 24 T cell receptor beta chains below come from one sample, sequenced in a study of blood T cells in healthy people across ages. The second PCR ran roughly 6 to 12 cycles with a sample-barcoded 5' primer and J-beta primers. One entry per CDR3 protein, called by TCRdb with MiXCR from the 5' RACE reads. The data hold roughly 1,300,000 distinct CDR3 sequences, with approximately 59% observed a single time. The source material was blood. These TCRs come from a man aged 18 to 35 in good health.

This chain connects TRBV4-1 to TRBJ1-5; D call uncertain. This CDR3 contains 13 residues. The germline V and J ends were trimmed by 3 bases and 7 bases, with 10 bases remaining between them. Germline V lookup: CDR1 MGHRA, CDR2 YSYEKL. The CDR3 coding sequence is TGCGCCAGCAGCCAGGCGGTGAGCCAGCCCCAGCATTTT. It codes for CASSQAVSQPQHF.

This sequence joins TRBV28 and TRBJ2-5, with a weak D call TRBD1 (6 bases). From germline, CDR1 is MDHEN and CDR2 SYDVKM. V lost 5 bases, J lost 4 bases, and 14 bases lay in between. This CDR3 spans 14 amino acids. CDR3 sequence (DNA): TGTGCCAGCAGTCTGGACAGTCTGTCAGAGACCCAGTACTTC. It encodes CASSLDSLSETQYF.

The sample holds a few counts of this clonotype. J is TRBJ2-7 and V is TRBV7-2; D possibly corresponds to TRBD1 (6 bases). Trimming cost V 5 bases and J 2 bases, with 16 bases left between them. The CDR3 totals 15 residues. CDR1 SGHTA and CDR2 FQGNSA come from the germline V gene. CDR3 loop: CASSLGHESPYEQYF. In DNA form, the CDR3 reads TGTGCCAGCAGCCTGGGACATGAGAGCCCCTACGAGCAGTACTTC.

This sequence joins TRBV7-2 and TRBJ2-1; D is ambiguous. CDR1 is SGHTA and CDR2 is FQGNSA in the germline V gene. This CDR3 is 15 amino acids long. V was clipped by 0 bases and J by 7 bases, with 13 bases between them. CDR3 amino acids: CASSLAQRPQNEQFF. The CDR3 DNA follows: TGTGCCAGCAGCTTAGCGCAGAGACCTCAAAATGAGCAGTTCTTC.

The chain carries TRBV11-2 and TRBJ2-1; TRBD2 aligns across 7 bases. The V segment lost 1 base and the J segment 2 bases; nucleotides outside the gene matches: 8. The CDR3 is made up of 17 amino acids. Germline V CDR1 and CDR2: SGHAT, FQNNGV. CDR3 DNA: TGTGCCAGCAGCTTAGGACCTAGCGGTTGGCCCTACAATGAGCAGTTCTTC. It translates to CASSLGPSGWPYNEQFF.

The chain joins TRBV4-3 to TRBJ2-5; possibly TRBD1 for D (7 bases). Trimming shortened V by 0 bases and J by 11 bases, and 19 bases separated the two germline ends. Germline assignment: CDR1 LGHNA and CDR2 YSLEER. This CDR3 has 15 residues. The DNA for the CDR3 is TGCGCCAGCAGCCAAGAGAGTCAGGGGGGTCGAGAGCAGTACTTC. It specifies CASSQESQGGREQYF.

This rearrangement joins TRBV9 to TRBJ1-1; perhaps TRBD1 as D (5 bases). CDR1 and CDR2 from the germline V gene are SGDLS and YYNGEE. Trimming removed 0 bases from V and 8 bases from J, with 14 bases in between. The CDR3 covers 14 residues. CDR3 protein: CASSVVVGADEAFF. In nucleotides, the CDR3 is TGTGCCAGCAGCGTAGTTGTTGGGGCAGACGAAGCTTTCTTT.

The chain couples TRBV14 to TRBJ2-1; 14 nucleotides line up with TRBD2. V lost 0 bases to trimming and J lost 5 bases; unmatched junction nucleotides: 3. CDR1 SGHDN and CDR2 FVKESK come from the germline V gene. The CDR3 has 17 amino acids. CDR3 region: CASSQDWTSGGHNEQFF. The CDR3 region has the DNA TGTGCCAGCAGCCAAGATTGGACTAGCGGGGGGCACAATGAGCAGTTCTTC.

The chain links TRBV5-1 to TRBJ2-4, with TRBD1 matching 7 bases. V shed 3 bases, J shed 0 bases, and the junction held 6 bases outside the gene matches. The CDR3 length is 16 residues. The germline V gene has CDR1 SGHRS and CDR2 YFSETQ. Here the CDR3 DNA reads TGCGCCAGCAGCTCGACGGGACAGCTAGCCAAAAACATTCAGTACTTC. Protein product: CASSSTGQLAKNIQYF. The full variable domain, in which reference TRBV5-1 and TRBJ2-4 provide the parts outside the CDR3, is KAGVTQTPRYLIKTRGQQVTLSCSPISGHRSVSWYQQTPGQGLQFLFEYFSETQRNKGNFPGRFSGRQFSNSRSEMNVSTLELGDSALYLCASSSTGQLAKNIQYFGAGTRLSVL.

This clonotype was found once. The CDR3 DNA reads TGCAGTGCTAGCCCCCCCCTAGGACAGGGCGATAGCTATGGCTACACCTTC. Protein product: CSASPPLGQGDSYGYTF. The chain employs TRBV20-1 and TRBJ1-2; 8 bases align to TRBD1. The length of the CDR3 is 17 residues. Looked up from germline, CDR1 is DFQATT and CDR2 is SNEGSKA (reference sequence). With 3 bases clipped from V and 4 bases from J, the junction kept 16 bases outside the gene matches.

The chain joins TRBV11-2 to TRBJ2-1; D is ambiguous. Per germline, CDR1 SGHAT and CDR2 FQNNGV. This CDR3 contains 12 residues. The V end lost 1 base, the J end lost 10 bases, and 8 bases lay between the germline ends. CDR3: CASSLVIQEQFF. CDR3 bases: TGTGCCAGCAGCTTAGTTATTCAGGAGCAGTTCTTC.

This clonotype was found a few times. The CDR3 DNA sequence: TGTGCCAGCAGTATAGGAACCTACGAGCAGTACTTC. Encoded protein: CASSIGTYEQYF. The V and J genes are TRBV12-3 or TRBV12-4 and TRBJ2-7; the D is unclear. This CDR3 spans 12 amino acids. Trimming took 5 bases from V and 2 from J, leaving 7 bases between them.

The chain combines TRBV7-8 with TRBJ1-6; D is unclear. The CDR3 sequence is 14 residues long. Looked up from germline, CDR1 is SGHVS and CDR2 is FQNEAQ. Trimming left V 2 bases short and J 7 bases short, with 9 bases between. The CDR3 reads CASSLTYPNSPLHF. The CDR3 DNA is TGTGCCAGCAGCTTAACTTACCCGAATTCACCCCTCCACTTT.

The chain links TRBV10-3 to TRBJ1-4; D is unresolved. In germline, CDR1 is ENHRY, CDR2 SYGVKD. The V gene lost 6 bases and the J gene lost 7 bases, with 12 bases spanning the gap. The CDR3 totals 13 residues. DNA for the CDR3: TGTGCCATCAGGGCGGGTTCTGGTGAAAAACTGTTTTTT. Encoded protein: CAIRAGSGEKLFF.

V gene TRBV3-1 combines with J gene TRBJ1-4, with 8 nucleotides matching TRBD1. Losses at the gene ends were 0 bases for V and 8 bases for J; bases not matched to a gene: 11. Per germline, CDR1 LGHDT and CDR2 YNNKEL (reference sequence). The CDR3 totals 17 residues. The CDR3 is CASSQETSGTGGEKLFF. CDR3 coding DNA: TGTGCCAGCAGCCAAGAGACTTCCGGGACAGGTGGAGAAAAACTGTTTTTT.

A single count supports this clonotype. The chain recombines TRBV7-9 with TRBJ2-7, with D perhaps assigned TRBD1 or TRBD2 (5 bases each). The CDR3 consists of 16 residues. Germline values: CDR1 SEHNR, CDR2 FQNEAQ (reference sequence). V was trimmed by 2 bases and J by 3 bases, leaving 17 bases between them. The CDR3 region has the DNA TGTGCCAGCAGCTTACCCCCAGGGAGAGGGATCTACGAGCAGTACTTC. Its translation: CASSLPPGRGIYEQYF.

This clonotype was detected many times. This chain connects TRBV20-1 to TRBJ2-5; TRBD2 matches at 12 bases. Germline CDR1 is DFQATT and CDR2 is SNEGSKA (reference sequence). CDR3 length: 15 amino acids. Trimming at V came to 3 bases and at J to 4 bases, leaving 6 bases not matched to a gene. Here the CDR3 DNA reads TGCAGTGCTAGTAGGGCTAGCGGGGGGGTAGAGACCCAGTACTTC. Translating gives CSASRASGGVETQYF.

This clonotype was seen a handful of times. The rearrangement joins TRBV5-5 to TRBJ2-7; 10 bases align to TRBD1. CDR3 size: 18 residues. V dropped 2 bases and J dropped 0; count of bases not matched to a gene: 11. Germline V gene sequence: CDR1 SGHKS, CDR2 YYEKEE (reference sequence). The CDR3 spells CASSFRDRGRLSSYEQYF. The CDR3 bases are TGTGCCAGCAGCTTCCGGGACAGGGGCCGTTTATCCTCCTACGAGCAGTACTTC.

This clonotype was counted between two and nine times. The chain has TRBV20-1 and TRBJ2-7; TRBD1 is a possible D gene (5 bases). V was shortened by 3 bases and J by 6 bases, with 9 bases between the two germline ends. Germline values: CDR1 DFQATT, CDR2 SNEGSKA (reference sequence). This CDR3 has 11 residues. The chain's CDR3 is CSARIGVEQYF. DNA for the CDR3: TGCAGTGCTAGGATAGGGGTCGAGCAGTACTTC.

The V gene is TRBV11-3, the J gene TRBJ2-5; unclear D gene. CDR3 length: 14 amino acids. Trimming stripped 3 bases from V and 5 bases from J, with 13 bases between. CDR1 and CDR2 from the germline V gene are SGHNT and YENEEA. CDR3 DNA: TGTGCCAGCAGCTTTGGAGACGTTAAGGAGACCCAGTACTTC. It encodes CASSFGDVKETQYF.

The V call is TRBV6-2 or TRBV6-3, the J call TRBJ2-3, with D maybe TRBD2 (6 bases). Germline-derived CDR1 and CDR2 are MNHEY and SVGEGT. The CDR3 has 15 residues. The V and J ends lost 5 bases and 3 bases respectively, with 15 bases between them. In DNA, the CDR3 is TGTGCCAGCAGTATGGTTCACGGGGGTACAGATACGCAGTATTTT. As protein: CASSMVHGGTDTQYF.

This clonotype turned up a few times. The rearrangement joins TRBV13 to TRBJ2-7, with a tentative D call TRBD1 (6 bases). V was shortened by 6 bases and J by 4 bases, with 16 bases between the two germline ends. The CDR3 is made up of 14 amino acids. Germline CDR1 reads PRHDT; CDR2 reads FYEKMQ (reference sequence). The CDR3 loop is CASRRAGDSYEQYF. CDR3 DNA: TGTGCCAGCAGGCGGGCAGGGGATTCTTACGAGCAGTACTTC.

The J gene is TRBJ1-1, the V gene TRBV20-1; no definite D call. Trimming cost V 4 bases and J 4 bases, with 13 bases left between them. The CDR3 sequence is 13 residues long. Germline V gene sequence: CDR1 DFQATT, CDR2 SNEGSKA (reference sequence). CDR3 coding DNA: TGCAGTGCTACCCATATTGGAAGCACTGAAGCTTTCTTT. This sequence encodes CSATHIGSTEAFF.

On this clonotype itself: A junction boundary mismatches the germline segment, possibly from a read error. The CDR3 reads CASSATGALTNEKLFF. In nucleotides, the CDR3 is TGTGCCAGCAGTGCTACGGGGGCGCTTACTAACGAAAAACTGTTTTTT. The chain is built from TRBV12-3 or TRBV12-4 and TRBJ1-4; TRBD1 is a possible D gene (6 bases). The CDR3 has 16 residues.